The entry below gives a single T cell receptor (beta chain) sequence along with its context. What it binds is unknown. The sample belongs to a study of T-cell reconstitution after alpha-beta-depleted transplantation in children. General study points: The authors attributed T-cell counts and diversity one year after transplant mostly to newly produced T cells. About two months after transplant, alpha-beta T cells reportedly came from several hundred expanded graft clones.

Library preparation (for TCRbeta) was performed with unique molecular identifiers. TCRdb processed the PCR reads anew with MiXCR; each CDR3 protein has one entry. This table holds some 600,000 distinct CDR3 sequences, 13% found once. The clonotype was recovered from a male patient between 5 and 17 years old who had a stem cell transplant for acute myeloid leukemia, so the T cells may come from the graft donor. This sample comprised PBMCs, mostly from graft donor cells, obtained 360 days after TCRalphabeta/CD19-depleted stem cell transplant.

CDR3 nucleotides: TGTGCCAGCAGCGTTATCACCTCAGGGGTTGGGACTGAAGCTTTCTTT. It yields the protein CASSVITSGVGTEAFF. This chain joins TRBV7-9 and TRBJ1-1, with D tentatively TRBD1 (6 bases). Germline assignment: CDR1 SEHNR and CDR2 FQNEAQ (reference sequence). The CDR3 consists of 16 residues. V lost 5 bases to trimming and J lost 5 bases, with 21 bases between them.